Shown below are 7 T cell receptor beta chains from a single sample sequenced in a study of blood T cell repertoires in COVID-19. Profiled with immunoSEQ multiplex PCR; TCRdb holds only in-frame clones, not every one. The sample comprises about 270,000 clones, approximately 89% of which are singletons, and roughly 2.9% rests with the top ten. What was sequenced was PBMCs or T cells enriched from blood (not recorded which). Every receptor here comes from a man aged 35 to 55 who had been exposed to COVID-19.

The chain joins TRBV27 to TRBJ2-5; D is possibly TRBD2 (6 bases). This CDR3 has 13 amino acids. Germline CDR1 and CDR2: MNHEY and SMNVEV (reference sequence). Trimming cost V 6 bases and J 2 bases, with 10 bases left between them. The DNA of the CDR3 is TGTGCCAGCAGGGGACTGCAACAAGAGACCCAGTACTTC. Its translation: CASRGLQQETQYF.

The CDR3 is CSAGRGEQYF. The CDR3 DNA follows: TGCAGTGCTGGGCGTGGCGAGCAGTACTTC. This chain connects TRBV20-1 to TRBJ2-7; no clear D. V shed 5 bases and J shed 6 bases, with 8 bases lying between them. This CDR3 is built from 10 residues. Germline V gene data show CDR1 as DFQATT and CDR2 as SNEGSKA (reference sequence).

This clone was counted once. The chain couples TRBV30 to TRBJ2-2; TRBD2 is a possible D gene (6 bases). This CDR3 has 13 amino acids. CDR1 and CDR2 from the germline V gene are GTSNPN and SVGIG (reference sequence). The V end was cut by 3 bases, the J end by 7 bases, with 12 bases between. This CDR3 is CAWSGSMHGELFF. The CDR3 DNA sequence: TGTGCCTGGAGCGGGAGTATGCACGGGGAGCTGTTTTTT.

This clone was recorded only once. V and J are TRBV7-8 and TRBJ2-1, with TRBD1 matching over 8 bases. With 5 bases clipped from V and 2 bases from J, the junction kept 11 bases outside the gene matches. CDR3 length: 17 amino acids. Germline CDR1 SGHVS, CDR2 FQNEAQ. The CDR3 bases are TGTGCCAGCAGCGTCTTACAGGGGGACGGCACCTACAATGAGCAGTTCTTC. Protein: CASSVLQGDGTYNEQFF.

V gene TRBV7-2 combines with J gene TRBJ2-1; a weak D match, TRBD1 (6 bases). The CDR3 consists of 15 residues. Germline lookup yields CDR1 SGHTA and CDR2 FQGNSA. V was pared by 3 bases and J by 5 bases, with 14 bases between. CDR3 in DNA: TGTGCCAGCAGCTTGGGGCAGGGGTTTAACAATGAGCAGTTCTTC. Translated, it gives CASSLGQGFNNEQFF.

The rearrangement joins TRBV29-1 to TRBJ2-3; maybe TRBD2 (5 bases). This CDR3 spans 13 amino acids. The germline V gene encodes CDR1 SQVTM and CDR2 ANQGSEA. The ends were cut back, 3 bases at V and 6 bases at J, with 13 bases in the middle. DNA of the CDR3: TGCAGCGTTGACGGCGGGTCCAGCGATACGCAGTATTTT. This sequence encodes CSVDGGSSDTQYF.

The chain links TRBV5-5 to TRBJ1-1, with a possible D match to TRBD1 (5 bases). There are 14 residues in the CDR3. Per germline, CDR1 SGHKS and CDR2 YYEKEE (reference sequence). V lost 7 bases and J lost 3, with 16 bases in between. DNA for the CDR3: TGTGCCAGCGGGATTCGACAGACATACACTGAAGCTTTCTTT. It encodes CASGIRQTYTEAFF.